This T cell receptor (beta chain) was obtained from a study of lymphopenia after photon versus proton radiotherapy. General observations from the study: Post-nadir TCR diversity decline inversely tracked overall survival among those who died. Only patients who died were analyzed for survival; proton advantage is unproven. Relative stability marked proton patients; photon patients lost diversity and naive cells. Post-nadir diversity loss with photons came from oligoclonal expansion, particularly CD8+ Temra cells.

For this clone: Its antigen is still unknown.

CDR1 and CDR2 (germline): SGHDN, FVKESK. The V and J ends lost 0 bases and 7 bases, in that order; junction bases with no gene match: 6. The CDR3 extends over 16 amino acids. Libraries were prepared by immunoSEQ multiplex PCR; TCRdb keeps only in-frame clonotypes and omits some of them. The sample consists of around 70,000 clones, approximately 90% of them appearing once. The chain uses TRBV14 and TRBJ2-7; 13 bases align to TRBD2. The source is a woman aged 70-85 years with pancreatic cancer. This material consisted of peripheral blood, taken from a patient treated with photon-based radiotherapy. The CDR3 DNA sequence: TGTGCCAGCAGCCAAGATCTCGGACTAGCGGGAGTGGAGCAGTACTTC. Its translation: CASSQDLGLAGVEQYF.